This is a list of T cell receptor beta chains from one sample in a study of blood T cell repertoires in COVID-19. Generated by immunoSEQ multiplex PCR, the TCRdb table keeps only in-frame clones and is missing some. This sample has 330,000 or so clones, with roughly 90% found just once. Source material: PBMCs or T cells enriched from blood (not recorded which). Every receptor here comes from a young woman who had recovered from COVID-19. Each CDR3 is given with its conserved first and last residue. The D gene is left open where the match is weak.

d_gene	j_gene	v_gene	CDR3nt	CDR3aa
TRBD1	TRBJ1-4	TRBV5-8	TGTGCCAGCAGCATTCGGTCAGGGGGTAGTGAAAAACTGTTTTTT	CASSIRSGGSEKLFF
TRBD2	TRBJ2-1	TRBV29-1	TGCAGCGTCCGCGGACTAGCGGGGGGCCAAAGCTCCTACAATGAGCAGTTCTTC	CSVRGLAGGQSSYNEQFF
TRBD1	TRBJ2-7	TRBV5-1	TGCGCCAGCTGGGGACAGACCTACGAGCAGTACTTC	CASWGQTYEQYF
TRBD2	TRBJ2-1	TRBV5-1	TGCGCCAGCAGCTCCGGGACTAGCGGGATATATGAGCAGTTCTTC	CASSSGTSGIYEQFF
NA	TRBJ2-2	TRBV19	TGTGCCAGTAGATCCGCATCCAGGGGCGCCGGGGAGCTGTTTTTT	CASRSASRGAGELFF
NA	TRBJ2-3	TRBV4-1	TGCGCCAGCAGCCTCGGACTAACCCGCCCAGATACGCAGTATTTT	CASSLGLTRPDTQYF
NA	TRBJ2-3	TRBV7-6	TGTGCCAGCAGCCTTGGTGAGAGCCGGGAGACTACGCAGTATTTT	CASSLGESRETTQYF
TRBD1	TRBJ2-7	TRBV3-1/TRBV3-2	TGTGCCAGCAGACGACAGGGAGTTAGCGAGCAGTACTTC	CASRRQGVSEQYF
TRBD1	TRBJ1-1	TRBV5-1	TGCGCCAGCAGCTTGGGGACAGGGCGAACTGAAGCTTTCTTT	CASSLGTGRTEAFF
NA	TRBJ1-5	TRBV23-1	TGCGCCAGCAGTCAAGGGCAGGGTTGTCAGCCCCAGCATTTT	CASSQGQGCQPQHF
TRBD1	TRBJ1-5	TRBV18	TGTGCCAGCACGACAGGGATCAATCAGCCCCAGCATTTT	CASTTGINQPQHF
NA	TRBJ1-2	TRBV12-3/TRBV12-4	TGTGCCAGCAGTTCGCGGGGGGCCTGGCACTACACCTTC	CASSSRGAWHYTF